This TCR beta chain was recovered during a study of CD8 T cells in ankylosing spondylitis. Trimming removed 1 base at V and 5 bases at J, with 8 bases between. The CDR3 extends over 14 amino acids. The germline CDR1 and CDR2 sequences are KGHDR and SFDVKD. This clonotype showed up just a few times. Its specificity is unknown. The study's findings and limits: Disease-linked clones were CD8+ and relatively rare in peripheral blood. There was reportedly significant enrichment of clones that were disease-linked in matched ankylosing spondylitis synovial fluid. What seemed typical of ankylosing spondylitis blood was a TCR beta motif built from eight highly homologous variants. There were earlier reports of some motif variants in reactive arthritis synovial fluid and blood.

Making the TCR beta libraries involved quantitative 5'-RACE with molecular barcodes. TCRdb independently ran MiXCR on the 5' RACE reads; one entry per CDR3 protein. Of roughly 370,000 distinct CDR3 sequences listed, around 24% are singletons. The V gene is TRBV24-1, the J gene TRBJ2-1, with unresolved D. The sample consisted of blood, either unsorted or a sorted T cell fraction (not recorded which). The receptor was derived from a male donor with ankylosing spondylitis. In DNA, the CDR3 is TGTGCCACCAGTGATTTAAGGCAGAACAATGAGCAGTTCTTC. This translates into CATSDLRQNNEQFF.